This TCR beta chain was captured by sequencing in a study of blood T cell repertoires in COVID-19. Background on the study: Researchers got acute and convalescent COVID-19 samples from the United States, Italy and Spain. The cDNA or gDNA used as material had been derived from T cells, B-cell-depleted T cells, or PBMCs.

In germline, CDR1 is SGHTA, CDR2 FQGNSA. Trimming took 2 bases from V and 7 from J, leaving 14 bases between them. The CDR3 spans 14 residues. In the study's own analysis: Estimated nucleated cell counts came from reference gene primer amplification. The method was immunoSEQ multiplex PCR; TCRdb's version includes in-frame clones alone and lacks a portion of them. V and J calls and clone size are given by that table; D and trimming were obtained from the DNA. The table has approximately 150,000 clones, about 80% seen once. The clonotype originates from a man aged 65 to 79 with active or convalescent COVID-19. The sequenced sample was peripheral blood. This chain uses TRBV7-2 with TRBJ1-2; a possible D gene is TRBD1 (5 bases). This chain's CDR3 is CASSLSQEGIGYTF. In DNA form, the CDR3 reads TGTGCCAGCAGCTTATCTCAGGAGGGGATTGGCTACACCTTC.